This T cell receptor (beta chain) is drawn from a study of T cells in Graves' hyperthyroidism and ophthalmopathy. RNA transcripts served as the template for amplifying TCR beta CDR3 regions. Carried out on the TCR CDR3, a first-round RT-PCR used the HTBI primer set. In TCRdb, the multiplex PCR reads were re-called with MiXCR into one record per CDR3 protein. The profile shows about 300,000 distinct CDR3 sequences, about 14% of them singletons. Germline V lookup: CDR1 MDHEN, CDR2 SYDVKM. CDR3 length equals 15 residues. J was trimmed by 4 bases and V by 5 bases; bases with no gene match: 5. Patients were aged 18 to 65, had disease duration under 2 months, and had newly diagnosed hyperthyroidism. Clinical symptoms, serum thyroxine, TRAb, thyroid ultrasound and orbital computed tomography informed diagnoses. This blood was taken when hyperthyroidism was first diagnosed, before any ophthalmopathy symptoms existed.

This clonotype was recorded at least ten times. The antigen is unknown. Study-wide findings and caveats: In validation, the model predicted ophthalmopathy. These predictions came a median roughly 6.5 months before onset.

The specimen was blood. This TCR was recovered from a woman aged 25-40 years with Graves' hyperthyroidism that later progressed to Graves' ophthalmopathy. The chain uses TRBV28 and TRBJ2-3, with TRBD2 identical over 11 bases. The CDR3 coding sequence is TGTGCCAGCAGTGAACTAGCGGGAGTAGCAGATACGCAGTATTTT. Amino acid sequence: CASSELAGVADTQYF.